This entry concerns a single T cell receptor beta chain. What it recognizes is unknown. CDR3 length: 14 amino acids. CDR1 and CDR2 (germline): ENHRY, SYGVKD. J was trimmed by 1 base and V by 6 bases; bases with no gene match: 4. The sample belongs to a study of shared clonotypes between healthy human individuals. Original methodology: Filtering differed because ImmunoSEQ produced junction-only sequences that carried no quality scores. The data were produced by immunoSEQ multiplex PCR, yet TCRdb's version contains in-frame clones alone and is incomplete. The DNA gave D and trimming, while V, J and clone size come from that table. The sample holds about 2.4 million clones; 90% to 95% are singletons and the top ten take 0.11% to 0.15%. The donors, healthy adults who were HIV-negative, had experienced no recent acute infections or vaccinations. Study observations and caveats: A reduction in generation probabilities was seen for non-shared clonotypes relative to those shared by all four donors.

The rearrangement joins TRBV10-3 to TRBJ1-1; 8 nucleotides match TRBD1. Sequenced: naive CD4+ T cells sorted from blood. As for subset: CD45RA+ positively selected. This sequence was found in a man younger than 35 in good health. CDR3 DNA: TGTGCCATCAGACAAGGGACAGGGAACACTGAAGCTTTCTTT. Translating gives CAIRQGTGNTEAFF.